This T cell receptor beta chain was identified in a study of cytomegalovirus exposure and HLA in healthy donors. PCR was performed using 60 Vbeta and 13 Jbeta primers. The repertoire was sequenced with immunoSEQ multiplex PCR; TCRdb's copy has only in-frame clones and lacks some. The sample contains 75,000 to 100,000 clones, 65% to 80% of which appear only once. The study, taken as a whole, reports: CMV serostatus was the sole immune exposure data available. A later analysis showed TCR association rates differing by HLA locus, peaking at DRB1 and lowest at HLA-C.

About this clone itself: No antigen is known for it.

The CDR3 is made up of 14 amino acids. Germline-derived CDR1 and CDR2 are MNHNS and SASEGT. V lost 5 bases, J lost 6 bases, and 5 bases stayed unmatched. The sequenced sample consisted of PBMCs. J is TRBJ2-3 and V is TRBV6-1; 10 bases agree with TRBD2. The TCR was taken from a female donor in good health and CMV-seropositive. CDR3 residues: CASSLAGVLDTQYF. CDR3 in DNA: TGTGCCAGCAGTCTAGCGGGGGTACTCGATACGCAGTATTTT.